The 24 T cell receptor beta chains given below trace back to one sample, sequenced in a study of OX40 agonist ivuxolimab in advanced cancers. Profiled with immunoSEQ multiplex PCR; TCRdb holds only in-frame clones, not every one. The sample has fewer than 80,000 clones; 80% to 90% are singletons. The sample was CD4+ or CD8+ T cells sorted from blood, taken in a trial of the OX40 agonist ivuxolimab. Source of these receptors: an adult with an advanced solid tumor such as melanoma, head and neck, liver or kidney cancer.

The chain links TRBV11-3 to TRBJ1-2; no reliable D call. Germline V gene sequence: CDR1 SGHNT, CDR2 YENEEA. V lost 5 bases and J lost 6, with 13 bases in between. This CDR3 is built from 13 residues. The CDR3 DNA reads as TGTGCCAGCAGCAGCCAGGTTCCCCATGGCTACACCTTC. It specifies CASSSQVPHGYTF.

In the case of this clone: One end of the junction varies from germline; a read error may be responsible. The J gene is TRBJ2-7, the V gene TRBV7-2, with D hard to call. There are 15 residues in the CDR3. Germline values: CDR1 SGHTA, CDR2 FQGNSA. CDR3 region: CASSPESDPRVEQYF. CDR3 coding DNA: TGCGCCAGCAGCCCGGAGTCGGATCCCCGGGTTGAGCAGTACTTC.

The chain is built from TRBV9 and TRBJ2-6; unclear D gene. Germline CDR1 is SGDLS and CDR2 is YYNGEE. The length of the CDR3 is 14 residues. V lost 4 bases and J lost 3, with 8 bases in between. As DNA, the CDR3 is TGTGCCAGCAGCCGTACACTTGGGGCCAACGTCCTGACTTTC. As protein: CASSRTLGANVLTF.

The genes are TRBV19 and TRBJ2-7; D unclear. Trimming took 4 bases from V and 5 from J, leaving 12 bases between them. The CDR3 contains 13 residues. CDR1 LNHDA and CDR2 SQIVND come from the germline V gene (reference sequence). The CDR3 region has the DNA TGTGCCAGTAGTAGGCAGGATGTGAACGAGCAGTACTTC. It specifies CASSRQDVNEQYF.

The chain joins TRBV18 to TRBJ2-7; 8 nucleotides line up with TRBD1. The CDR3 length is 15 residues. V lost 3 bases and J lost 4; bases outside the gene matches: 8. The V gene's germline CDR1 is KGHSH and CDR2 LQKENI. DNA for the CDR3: TGTGCCAGCTCACCTCTCGCAGGGGGCGGGTACGAGCAGTACTTC. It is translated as CASSPLAGGGYEQYF.

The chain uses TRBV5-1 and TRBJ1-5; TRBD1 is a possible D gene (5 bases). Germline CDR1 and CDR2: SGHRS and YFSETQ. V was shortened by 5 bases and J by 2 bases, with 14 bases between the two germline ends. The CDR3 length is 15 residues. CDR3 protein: CASSPGPGGNQPQHF. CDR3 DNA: TGCGCCAGCAGTCCCGGGCCGGGGGGCAATCAGCCCCAGCATTTT.

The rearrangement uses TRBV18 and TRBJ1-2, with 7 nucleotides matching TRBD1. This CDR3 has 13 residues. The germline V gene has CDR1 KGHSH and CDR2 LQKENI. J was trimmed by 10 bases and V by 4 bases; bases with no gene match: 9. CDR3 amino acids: CASSRQGDPDYTF. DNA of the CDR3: TGTGCCAGCTCACGACAGGGAGACCCGGACTACACCTTC.

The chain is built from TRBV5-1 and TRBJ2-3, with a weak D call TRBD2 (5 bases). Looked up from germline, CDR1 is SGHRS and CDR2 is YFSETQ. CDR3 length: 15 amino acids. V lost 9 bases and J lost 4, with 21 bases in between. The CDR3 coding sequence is TGCGCCACCGCCTCGGCTAGCCGCCCGGCAGATACGCAGTATTTT. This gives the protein CATASASRPADTQYF. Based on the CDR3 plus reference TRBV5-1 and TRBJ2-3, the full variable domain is KAGVTQTPRYLIKTRGQQVTLSCSPISGHRSVSWYQQTPGQGLQFLFEYFSETQRNKGNFPGRFSGRQFSNSRSEMNVSTLELGDSALYLCATASASRPADTQYFGPGTRLTVL.

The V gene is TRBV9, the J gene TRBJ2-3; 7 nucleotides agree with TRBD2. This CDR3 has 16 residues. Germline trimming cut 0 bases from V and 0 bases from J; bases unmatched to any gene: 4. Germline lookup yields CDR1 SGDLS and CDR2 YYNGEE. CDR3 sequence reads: CASSVGPAGSTDTQYF. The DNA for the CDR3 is TGTGCCAGCAGCGTAGGGCCAGCGGGGAGCACAGATACGCAGTATTTT.

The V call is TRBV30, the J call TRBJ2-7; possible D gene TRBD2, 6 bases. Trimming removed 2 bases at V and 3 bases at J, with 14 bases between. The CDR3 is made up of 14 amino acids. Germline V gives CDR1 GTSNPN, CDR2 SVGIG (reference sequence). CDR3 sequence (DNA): TGTGCCTGGAGTCTCACACTAGCAGACTACGAGCAGTACTTC. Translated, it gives CAWSLTLADYEQYF.

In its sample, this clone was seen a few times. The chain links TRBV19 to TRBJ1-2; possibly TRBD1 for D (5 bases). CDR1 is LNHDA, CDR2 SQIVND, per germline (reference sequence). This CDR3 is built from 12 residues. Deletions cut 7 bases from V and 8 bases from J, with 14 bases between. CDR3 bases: TGTGCCAGTACTGGGGGTGCACTCGGCTACACCTTC. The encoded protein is CASTGGALGYTF.

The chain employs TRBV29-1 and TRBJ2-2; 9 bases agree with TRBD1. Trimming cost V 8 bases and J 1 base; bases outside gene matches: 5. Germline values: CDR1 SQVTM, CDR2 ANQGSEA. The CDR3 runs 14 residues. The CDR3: CSRRTGVNTGELFF. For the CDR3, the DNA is TGCAGCCGCCGGACAGGGGTGAACACCGGGGAGCTGTTTTTT.

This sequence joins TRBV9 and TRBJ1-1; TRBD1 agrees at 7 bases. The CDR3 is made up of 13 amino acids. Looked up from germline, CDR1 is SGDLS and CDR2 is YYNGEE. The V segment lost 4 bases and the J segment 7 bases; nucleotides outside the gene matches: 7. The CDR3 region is CASSIRQGNEAFF. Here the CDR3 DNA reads TGTGCCAGCAGCATCAGACAGGGAAATGAAGCTTTCTTT.

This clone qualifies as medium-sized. CDR3 nucleotides: TGCGCCAGCAGCCAAGTTCCCACGGGGGGATATATTGGAAACACCATATATTTT. Its protein product is CASSQVPTGGYIGNTIYF. V usage is TRBV4-3 and J usage is TRBJ1-3; D is perhaps TRBD1 (5 bases). The V gene lost 1 base and the J gene lost 3 bases, with 19 bases spanning the gap. CDR1 is LGHNA and CDR2 is YSLEER in the germline V gene. The CDR3 contains 18 residues.

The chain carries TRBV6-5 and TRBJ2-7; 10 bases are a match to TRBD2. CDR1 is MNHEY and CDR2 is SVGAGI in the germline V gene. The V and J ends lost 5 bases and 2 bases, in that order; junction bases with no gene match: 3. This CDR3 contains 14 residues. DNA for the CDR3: TGTGCCAGCAGTCCCGGGACTAGCGCCTACGAGCAGTACTTC. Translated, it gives CASSPGTSAYEQYF.

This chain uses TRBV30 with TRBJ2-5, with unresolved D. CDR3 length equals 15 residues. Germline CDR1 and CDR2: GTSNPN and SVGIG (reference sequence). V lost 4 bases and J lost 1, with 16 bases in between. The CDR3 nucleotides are TGTGCCTGGACCCGAGGTGGGCACCCCCAAGAGACCCAGTACTTC. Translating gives CAWTRGGHPQETQYF.

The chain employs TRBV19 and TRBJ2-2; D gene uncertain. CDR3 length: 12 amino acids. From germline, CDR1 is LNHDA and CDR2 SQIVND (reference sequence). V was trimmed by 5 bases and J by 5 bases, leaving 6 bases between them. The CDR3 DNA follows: TGTGCCAGTAGTGGGCAGACCGGGGAGCTGTTTTTT. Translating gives CASSGQTGELFF.

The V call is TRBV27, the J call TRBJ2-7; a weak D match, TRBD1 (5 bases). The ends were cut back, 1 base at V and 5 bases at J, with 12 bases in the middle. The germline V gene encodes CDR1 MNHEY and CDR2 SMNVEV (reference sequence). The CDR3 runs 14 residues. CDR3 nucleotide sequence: TGTGCCAGCAGTTTATGGCAGGGTTTTAACGAGCAGTACTTC. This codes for CASSLWQGFNEQYF.

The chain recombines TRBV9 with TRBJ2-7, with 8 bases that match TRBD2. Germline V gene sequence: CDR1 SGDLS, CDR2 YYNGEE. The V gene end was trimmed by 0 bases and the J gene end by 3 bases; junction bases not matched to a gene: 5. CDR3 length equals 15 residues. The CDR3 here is CASSVELAGNYEQYF. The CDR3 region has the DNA TGTGCCAGCAGCGTAGAATTAGCGGGAAACTACGAGCAGTACTTC.

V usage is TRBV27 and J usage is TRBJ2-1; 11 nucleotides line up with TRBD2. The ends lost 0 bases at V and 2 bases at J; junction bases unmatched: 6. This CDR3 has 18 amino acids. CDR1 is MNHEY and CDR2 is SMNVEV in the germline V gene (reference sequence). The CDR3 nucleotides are TGTGCCAGCAGTTTATCCATACTAGCGGGAGTGCCCTACAATGAGCAGTTCTTC. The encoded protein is CASSLSILAGVPYNEQFF.

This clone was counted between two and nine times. The CDR3 loop reads CASIGRTEAFF. CDR3 nucleotide sequence: TGTGCCAGCATAGGTAGGACTGAAGCTTTCTTT. The rearrangement joins TRBV28 to TRBJ1-1; D not resolved. V was cut by 7 bases and J by 5 bases, with 8 bases left in between. This CDR3 region has 11 residues. From germline, CDR1 is MDHEN and CDR2 SYDVKM.

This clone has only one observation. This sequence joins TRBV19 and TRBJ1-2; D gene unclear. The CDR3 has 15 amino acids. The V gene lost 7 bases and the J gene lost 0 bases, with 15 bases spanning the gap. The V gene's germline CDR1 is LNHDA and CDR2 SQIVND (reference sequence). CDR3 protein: CASTDPVKPNYGYTF. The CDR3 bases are TGTGCCAGTACCGATCCCGTCAAGCCTAACTATGGCTACACCTTC.

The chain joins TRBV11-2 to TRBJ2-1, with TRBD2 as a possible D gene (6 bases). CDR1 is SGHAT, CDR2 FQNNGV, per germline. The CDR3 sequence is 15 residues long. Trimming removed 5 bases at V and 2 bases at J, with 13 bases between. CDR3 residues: CASSLRGNAYNEQFF. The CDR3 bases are TGTGCCAGCAGCCTCCGCGGGAACGCCTACAATGAGCAGTTCTTC.

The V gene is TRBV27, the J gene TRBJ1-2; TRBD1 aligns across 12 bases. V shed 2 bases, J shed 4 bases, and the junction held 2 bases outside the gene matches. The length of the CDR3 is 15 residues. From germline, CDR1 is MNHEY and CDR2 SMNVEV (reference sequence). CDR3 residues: CASSLMGQGAYGYTF. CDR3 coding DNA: TGTGCCAGCAGTTTAATGGGACAGGGGGCCTATGGCTACACCTTC.